A single sample gave rise to the 28 T cell receptor beta chains below, sequenced in a study of shared clonotypes between healthy human individuals. Assay used: immunoSEQ multiplex PCR; TCRdb lists only in-frame clones, some missing. The table includes 2,100,000 or so clones, about 94% detected once. The sample taken for sequencing was naive CD4+ T cells sorted from blood. Stated subset: CD45RA+ positively selected. These receptors were collected from a man aged 18-30 years in good health.

The chain is built from TRBV10-3 and TRBJ2-1; D tentatively reads TRBD1 or TRBD2 (6 bases each). V lost 0 bases to trimming and J lost 2 bases, with 8 bases between them. Germline V gene lookup returns CDR1 ENHRY and CDR2 SYGVKD. The CDR3 has 15 amino acids. The CDR3 sequence is CAISESRGAYNEQFF. The CDR3 bases are TGTGCCATCAGTGAGTCGAGGGGGGCCTACAATGAGCAGTTCTTC.

In the case of this clone: The sample contains more than one DNA sequence encoding this CDR3. V gene TRBV19 combines with J gene TRBJ2-5; D ambiguous. The CDR3 is 11 amino acids. V lost 7 bases and J lost 5, with 8 bases in between. The germline V gene encodes CDR1 LNHDA and CDR2 SQIVND (reference sequence). The CDR3 bases are TGTGCCAGTATCTCGGGCGAGACCCAGTACTTC. Translating it yields CASISGETQYF.

J is TRBJ2-7 and V is TRBV6-5; TRBD1 aligns across 7 bases. After removal of 6 bases from V and 2 bases from J, the junction contained 10 bases not matched to a gene. Per germline, CDR1 MNHEY and CDR2 SVGAGI. The CDR3 totals 15 residues. For the CDR3, the DNA is TGTGCCAGCAGCCTTGCCGGGACAGACACCTACGAGCAGTACTTC. This gives the protein CASSLAGTDTYEQYF.

In the case of this clone: The same CDR3 can be traced to other DNA sequences in this sample. V is TRBV5-6 and J is TRBJ1-3; a possible D gene is TRBD1 (6 bases). Germline-derived CDR1 and CDR2 are SGHDT and YYEEEE. This CDR3 contains 16 residues. The V end was cut by 4 bases, the J end by 0 bases, with 14 bases between. This chain's CDR3 is CASSGGKFSSGNTIYF. As DNA, the CDR3 is TGTGCCAGCAGCGGGGGCAAATTTAGCTCTGGAAACACCATATATTTT.

This rearrangement joins TRBV6-6 to TRBJ1-5; no clear D. The CDR3 loop spans 15 amino acids. CDR1 and CDR2 from the germline V gene are MNHNY and SVGAGI (reference sequence). V gave up 11 bases and J gave up 0 bases, with 17 bases separating them. The CDR3 nucleotides are TGTGCCCTTCGGCAGGTGGATCATAGCAATCAGCCCCAGCATTTT. It is translated as CALRQVDHSNQPQHF.

This clone turned up a few times. The rearrangement uses TRBV5-1 and TRBJ2-3, with 11 bases that match TRBD2. V was pared by 0 bases and J by 2 bases, with 8 bases of the junction left unmatched. CDR1 SGHRS and CDR2 YFSETQ come from the germline V gene. The CDR3 loop spans 18 amino acids. The CDR3 sequence is CASSLAVLAGGFTDTQYF. CDR3 nucleotides: TGCGCCAGCAGCTTGGCCGTCCTAGCGGGGGGATTCACAGATACGCAGTATTTT.

This clone was recorded only once. The chain uses TRBV10-3 and TRBJ2-1; D gene unclear. The germline CDR1 and CDR2 sequences are ENHRY and SYGVKD. There are 13 residues in the CDR3. V lost 0 bases and J lost 8, with 8 bases in between. The CDR3 DNA reads TGTGCCATCAGTGAGTCCCCTTTGGATGAGCAGTTCTTC. Residues: CAISESPLDEQFF.

The V gene is TRBV9, the J gene TRBJ2-3; 11 bases are a match to TRBD2. Germline CDR1 is SGDLS and CDR2 is YYNGEE. Germline trimming cut 4 bases from V and 1 base from J; bases unmatched to any gene: 5. CDR3 length equals 16 residues. The CDR3 nucleotides are TGTGCCAGCAGCACCCGGACTAGCGGGCGCACAGATACGCAGTATTTT. This sequence encodes CASSTRTSGRTDTQYF.

This clone was seen only a few times. The rearrangement joins TRBV4-1 to TRBJ1-1, with D unresolved. The germline CDR1 and CDR2 sequences are MGHRA and YSYEKL. With 0 bases removed from V and 0 bases from J, the gap between germline ends came to 11 bases. CDR3 length equals 16 residues. The chain's CDR3 is CASSQDPGFMNTEAFF. CDR3 nucleotide sequence: TGCGCCAGCAGCCAAGATCCGGGATTCATGAACACTGAAGCTTTCTTT.

The V and J genes are TRBV7-8 and TRBJ1-6; tentatively, D is TRBD1 (5 bases). There are 15 residues in the CDR3. In germline, CDR1 is SGHVS, CDR2 FQNEAQ. Trimming shortened V by 1 base and J by 8 bases, and 12 bases separated the two germline ends. CDR3 amino acids: CASSLVYSGDSPLHF. The CDR3 coding sequence is TGTGCCAGCAGCTTAGTGTATTCGGGGGATTCACCCCTCCACTTT.

This clone was counted between two and nine times. This chain connects TRBV29-1 to TRBJ1-2; D is possibly TRBD1 (5 bases). This CDR3 region has 12 residues. The V gene's germline CDR1 is SQVTM and CDR2 ANQGSEA. V dropped 4 bases and J dropped 8 bases, with 14 bases sitting between them. CDR3 sequence: CSVADTANGYTF. CDR3 bases: TGCAGCGTTGCGGACACCGCGAACGGCTACACCTTC.

This chain joins TRBV4-3 and TRBJ2-3; TRBD2 aligns across 8 bases. The CDR3 extends over 14 amino acids. Per germline, CDR1 LGHNA and CDR2 YSLEER. V lost 4 bases and J lost 1; bases outside the gene matches: 1. In DNA, the CDR3 is TGCGCCAGCAGCCCGACTAGCGGCACAGATACGCAGTATTTT. It translates to CASSPTSGTDTQYF.

The V call is TRBV5-8, the J call TRBJ2-1; no definite D call. Trimming pared 4 bases from V and 0 bases from J, leaving 11 bases between. Per germline, CDR1 SGHTS and CDR2 YDEGEE. The CDR3 extends over 15 amino acids. The CDR3 DNA sequence: TGTGCCAGCAGCGCTGGCTCGAGCTCCTACAATGAGCAGTTCTTC. Residues: CASSAGSSSYNEQFF.

The genes are TRBV6-5 and TRBJ2-2, with D unresolved. This CDR3 has 14 residues. V was trimmed by 2 bases and J by 4 bases, leaving 8 bases between them. Per the germline V gene, CDR1 is MNHEY and CDR2 is SVGAGI. The CDR3 loop is CASSYRSVTGELFF. In DNA form, the CDR3 reads TGTGCCAGCAGTTACCGGTCGGTCACCGGGGAGCTGTTTTTT.

V is TRBV5-1 and J is TRBJ2-7; D ambiguous. The CDR3 is 13 amino acids. V was pared by 0 bases and J by 2 bases, with 6 bases between. The germline CDR1 and CDR2 sequences are SGHRS and YFSETQ. CDR3 nucleotides: TGCGCCAGCAGCTTGGTGGCGGCCTACGAGCAGTACTTC. Its translation is CASSLVAAYEQYF.

The chain joins TRBV4-3 to TRBJ2-1, with 12 bases that match TRBD2. This CDR3 comprises 13 residues. Germline loops: CDR1 LGHNA, CDR2 YSLEER. The V segment lost 1 base and the J segment 15 bases; nucleotides outside the gene matches: 4. The CDR3 region is CASSQALAGGGFF. In nucleotides, the CDR3 is TGCGCCAGCAGCCAAGCCCTAGCGGGAGGGGGGTTCTTC.

The chain combines TRBV18 with TRBJ2-2, with D possibly matching TRBD1 (5 bases). This CDR3 contains 15 residues. V dropped 1 base and J dropped 2 bases, with 8 bases sitting between them. Germline lookup yields CDR1 KGHSH and CDR2 LQKENI. Here the CDR3 reads CASSPQDSNTGELFF. Here the CDR3 DNA reads TGTGCCAGCTCACCACAAGACAGCAACACCGGGGAGCTGTTTTTT. Looking up the rest from reference TRBV18 and TRBJ2-2 gives the full variable domain: NAGVMQNPRHLVRRRGQEARLRCSPMKGHSHVYWYRQLPEEGLKFMVYLQKENIIDESGMPKERFSAEFPKEGPSILRIQQVVRGDSAAYFCASSPQDSNTGELFFGEGSRLTVL.

The V and J genes are TRBV11-3 and TRBJ2-2, with D perhaps TRBD1 or TRBD2 (5 bases each). The V end lost 0 bases, the J end lost 14 bases, and 13 bases lay between the germline ends. CDR1 and CDR2 from the germline V gene are SGHNT and YENEEA. The CDR3 consists of 13 residues. The CDR3 is CASSLDAQGTLFF. CDR3 coding DNA: TGTGCCAGCAGCTTAGATGCCCAAGGGACCCTGTTTTTT.

The chain has TRBV6-1 and TRBJ2-1; D remains unclear. The germline V gene has CDR1 MNHNS and CDR2 SASEGT. Trimming pared 6 bases from V and 4 bases from J, leaving 13 bases between. CDR3 length: 14 residues. The CDR3 coding sequence is TGTGCCAGCAGCCTGGCCGGCCAATACAATGAGCAGTTCTTC. Its translation is CASSLAGQYNEQFF.

V gene TRBV25-1 combines with J gene TRBJ2-1; no reliable D call. Germline values: CDR1 MGHDK, CDR2 SYGVNS. The CDR3 runs 13 residues. V was trimmed by 1 base and J by 9 bases, leaving 10 bases between them. This CDR3 reads CASSELRRAEQFF. CDR3 sequence (DNA): TGTGCCAGCAGTGAATTGAGGCGCGCTGAGCAGTTCTTC.

The chain combines TRBV30 with TRBJ2-4; D possibly corresponds to TRBD1 (6 bases). The CDR3 totals 16 residues. V lost 2 bases to trimming and J lost 0 bases, with 14 bases between them. Germline CDR1 reads GTSNPN; CDR2 reads SVGIG (reference sequence). The CDR3 bases are TGTGCCTGGAGTTTTCGGGGACAACTAGCCAAAAACATTCAGTACTTC. Protein product: CAWSFRGQLAKNIQYF.

The CDR3 loop reads CASRVGDRGPGELFF. For the CDR3, the DNA is TGCGCCAGCAGAGTAGGGGACAGGGGGCCCGGGGAGCTGTTTTTT. The V call is TRBV5-1, the J call TRBJ2-2; 12 bases are shared with TRBD1. Unmatched junction bases numbered 5, after V lost 5 bases and J lost 6 bases. Looked up from germline, CDR1 is SGHRS and CDR2 is YFSETQ. The CDR3 spans 15 residues.

The chain is built from TRBV5-6 and TRBJ1-2; TRBD1 matches at 9 bases. Germline assignment: CDR1 SGHDT and CDR2 YYEEEE. J lost 4 bases, V lost 3 bases, and 4 bases had no gene match. The CDR3 sequence is 14 residues long. The CDR3 region is CASSYDRGAYGYTF. CDR3 coding DNA: TGTGCCAGCAGCTACGACAGGGGGGCCTATGGCTACACCTTC.

The chain carries TRBV11-2 and TRBJ2-3; weak D call: TRBD2 (5 bases). The CDR3 has 13 residues. Trimming cost V 5 bases and J 1 base, with 7 bases left between them. Looked up from germline, CDR1 is SGHAT and CDR2 is FQNNGV. CDR3 residues: CASSHSGTDTQYF. CDR3 DNA: TGTGCCAGCAGCCATAGCGGCACAGATACGCAGTATTTT.

This chain links TRBV30 with TRBJ1-4; D is perhaps TRBD1 (5 bases). The CDR3 totals 11 residues. Germline V gene sequence: CDR1 GTSNPN, CDR2 SVGIG (reference sequence). Trimming left V 8 bases short and J 5 bases short, with 9 bases between. The CDR3 sequence is CALGRNEKLFF. In DNA, the CDR3 is TGTGCCCTGGGACGGAATGAAAAACTGTTTTTT.

The chain links TRBV7-9 to TRBJ2-7, with 11 bases aligning to TRBD1. The V and J ends lost 4 bases and 6 bases, in that order; junction bases with no gene match: 5. The CDR3 sequence is 14 residues long. CDR1 is SEHNR and CDR2 is FQNEAQ in the germline V gene (reference sequence). In nucleotides, the CDR3 is TGTGCCAGCAGCTACGGGACAGGGGGAACCGAGCAGTACTTC. Translated: CASSYGTGGTEQYF. The full variable domain, its missing parts supplied by reference TRBV7-9 and TRBJ2-7, is DTGVSQNPRHKITKRGQNVTFRCDPISEHNRLYWYRQTLGQGPEFLTYFQNEAQLEKSRLLSDRFSAERPKGSFSTLEIQRTEQGDSAMYLCASSYGTGGTEQYFGPGTRLTVT.

The gene calls are TRBV5-8 and TRBJ2-2; 8 bases fit TRBD2. Per germline, CDR1 SGHTS and CDR2 YDEGEE. This CDR3 comprises 16 residues. V gave up 0 bases and J gave up 5 bases; unmatched junction bases: 6. CDR3: CASSLGLSGTTGELFF. For the CDR3, the DNA is TGTGCCAGCAGCTTGGGTCTTAGCGGGACTACCGGGGAGCTGTTTTTT.

The rearrangement joins TRBV7-2 to TRBJ2-3; possibly TRBD2 for D (6 bases). V was pared by 3 bases and J by 7 bases, with 17 bases between. Looked up from germline, CDR1 is SGHTA and CDR2 is FQGNSA. This CDR3 comprises 15 residues. The CDR3 sequence is CASSLGLTDVYTQYF. The CDR3 DNA reads as TGTGCCAGCAGCTTGGGACTTACCGACGTCTATACGCAGTATTTT.